The entry below gives a single T cell receptor (beta chain) sequence along with its context. Antigen unknown. This PCR relied on a set of 60 Vbeta primers and 13 Jbeta primers. Clones were sequenced by immunoSEQ multiplex PCR, and TCRdb holds only the in-frame ones, with some missing. The sample has 150,000 or so clones, about three quarters seen once. This entry comes from a study of cytomegalovirus exposure and HLA in healthy donors. General observations from the study: No immune exposure information besides CMV serostatus was available. Later analysis suggested links between common viral pathogens and several top significant clusters.

Per germline, CDR1 SNHLY and CDR2 FYNNEI. J lost 0 bases, V lost 5 bases, and 3 bases had no gene match. This CDR3 has 15 amino acids. Sample: PBMCs. This sequence joins TRBV2 and TRBJ1-5; 8 nucleotides align to TRBD1. This clonotype was obtained from a young woman in good health and CMV-seronegative. CDR3 loop: CASSTGQVSNQPQHF. The CDR3, as DNA: TGTGCCAGCAGTACGGGACAGGTTAGCAATCAGCCCCAGCATTTT.